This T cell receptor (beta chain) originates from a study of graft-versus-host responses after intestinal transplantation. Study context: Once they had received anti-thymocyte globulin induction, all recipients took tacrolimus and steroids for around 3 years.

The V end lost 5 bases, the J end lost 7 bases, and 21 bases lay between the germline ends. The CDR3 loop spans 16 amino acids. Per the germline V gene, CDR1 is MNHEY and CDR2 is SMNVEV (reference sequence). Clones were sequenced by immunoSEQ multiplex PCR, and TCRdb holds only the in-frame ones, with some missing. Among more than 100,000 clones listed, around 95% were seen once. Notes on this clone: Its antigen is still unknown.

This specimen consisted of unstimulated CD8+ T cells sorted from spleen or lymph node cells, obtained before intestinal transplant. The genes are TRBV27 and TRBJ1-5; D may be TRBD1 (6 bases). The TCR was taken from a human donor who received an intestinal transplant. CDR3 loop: CASSPLGGGVGQPQHF. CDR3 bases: TGTGCCAGCAGTCCTCTCGGGGGGGGCGTTGGACAGCCCCAGCATTTT.